These 24 T cell receptor beta chains originate from one sample sequenced in a study of T cell responses to AZD1222 COVID-19 vaccine. Some clones are missing from TCRdb's copy, which holds only in-frame ones; the method was immunoSEQ multiplex PCR. The sample includes approximately 100,000 clones, approximately 89% seen only once; the top ten take around 9%. The specimen was peripheral blood, collected on day 0 of AZD1222 vaccination. The receptors shown here come from an adult in good health.

The V and J genes are TRBV2 and TRBJ1-3; 8 bases agree with TRBD1. This CDR3 is built from 14 residues. CDR1 and CDR2 from the germline V gene are SNHLY and FYNNEI. Trimming removed 10 bases from V and 0 bases from J; junction bases left unmatched: 5. The CDR3 sequence: CAKKQGGSGNTIYF. The CDR3 coding sequence is TGTGCCAAAAAACAGGGGGGCTCTGGAAACACCATATATTTT.

The rearrangement uses TRBV6-5 and TRBJ2-1; no reliable D call. V gave up 6 bases and J gave up 0 bases, with 9 bases separating them. Looked up from germline, CDR1 is MNHEY and CDR2 is SVGAGI. The CDR3 is 14 amino acids. The CDR3 coding sequence is TGTGCCAGCAGCCATAAGAGCTCCTACAATGAGCAGTTCTTC. Its translation: CASSHKSSYNEQFF.

DNA of the CDR3: TGTGCCGCAGGACAGGGGCCCTACGAGCAGTACTTC. It yields the protein CAAGQGPYEQYF. The V call is TRBV15, the J call TRBJ2-7; 9 bases agree with TRBD1. CDR1 LNHNV and CDR2 YYDKDF come from the germline V gene (reference sequence). Trimming removed 11 bases from V and 2 bases from J; junction bases left unmatched: 4. The CDR3 covers 12 residues.

The chain carries TRBV19 and TRBJ2-3, with a weak D call TRBD1 (6 bases). In germline, CDR1 is LNHDA, CDR2 SQIVND (reference sequence). The CDR3 is made up of 14 amino acids. V lost 8 bases and J lost 6, with 18 bases in between. Here the CDR3 DNA reads TGTGCCAGTCAGGGGAGCGCCGGACGGGATACGCAGTATTTT. It specifies CASQGSAGRDTQYF.

The chain carries TRBV7-9 and TRBJ2-5; 12 bases map to TRBD2. The CDR3 loop spans 15 amino acids. Trimming cost V 5 bases and J 5 bases; bases outside gene matches: 6. Germline V gene sequence: CDR1 SEHNR, CDR2 FQNEAQ (reference sequence). The CDR3 is CASSALAGGPETQYF. In DNA, the CDR3 is TGTGCCAGCAGCGCACTAGCGGGAGGCCCGGAGACCCAGTACTTC.

The V and J genes are TRBV28 and TRBJ1-1; D is uncertain. Trimming removed 2 bases at V and 0 bases at J, with 4 bases between. The CDR3 has 13 residues. Germline V gene data show CDR1 as MDHEN and CDR2 as SYDVKM. This CDR3 reads CASSLAVNTEAFF. The DNA for the CDR3 is TGTGCCAGCAGTTTAGCGGTGAACACTGAAGCTTTCTTT.

The chain recombines TRBV4-2 with TRBJ1-4; 9 bases are shared with TRBD1. Germline lookup yields CDR1 LGHNA and CDR2 YNFKEQ. The CDR3 is 16 amino acids. V trimming: 0 bases; J trimming: 8 bases; junction bases outside the gene matches: 7. CDR3 region: CASSQDPDRGAEKLFF. CDR3 in DNA: TGTGCCAGCAGCCAAGATCCGGACAGGGGTGCCGAAAAACTGTTTTTT.

The chain carries TRBV20-1 and TRBJ2-1; the D is unclear. CDR3 length equals 10 residues. V was trimmed by 6 bases and J by 5 bases, leaving 5 bases between them. The germline V gene has CDR1 DFQATT and CDR2 SNEGSKA (reference sequence). The CDR3 loop reads CSALNNEQFF. In DNA, the CDR3 is TGCAGTGCGCTCAACAATGAGCAGTTCTTC.

The V and J genes are TRBV7-6 and TRBJ1-5; unclear D gene. CDR1 and CDR2 (germline): SGHVS, FNYEAQ. This CDR3 comprises 15 residues. Trimming left V 5 bases short and J 0 bases short, with 11 bases between. CDR3 in amino acids: CASSPQFGSNQPQHF. As DNA, the CDR3 is TGTGCCAGCAGCCCCCAGTTCGGTAGCAATCAGCCCCAGCATTTT.

The chain uses TRBV28 and TRBJ1-5, with unresolved D. Germline lookup yields CDR1 MDHEN and CDR2 SYDVKM. V gave up 6 bases and J gave up 4 bases, with 13 bases separating them. The CDR3 runs 14 residues. CDR3 DNA: TGTGCCAGCAGCCCCCGGCGCGGAAATCAGCCCCAGCATTTT. Translating gives CASSPRRGNQPQHF.

This chain connects TRBV18 to TRBJ1-1; D is unclear. The CDR3 is 13 residues long. Trimming removed 3 bases from V and 0 bases from J, with 5 bases in between. Per the germline V gene, CDR1 is KGHSH and CDR2 is LQKENI. CDR3 nucleotide sequence: TGTGCCAGCTCACCCGACTTGAACACTGAAGCTTTCTTT. Amino acid sequence: CASSPDLNTEAFF. The variable domain in full, completed from reference TRBV18 and TRBJ1-1, reads NAGVMQNPRHLVRRRGQEARLRCSPMKGHSHVYWYRQLPEEGLKFMVYLQKENIIDESGMPKERFSAEFPKEGPSILRIQQVVRGDSAAYFCASSPDLNTEAFFGQGTRLTVV.

The J gene is TRBJ2-7, the V gene TRBV20-1; D remains unclear. Germline assignment: CDR1 DFQATT and CDR2 SNEGSKA (reference sequence). CDR3 length equals 10 residues. V lost 5 bases and J 7 bases, leaving 9 bases between the germline ends. This chain's CDR3 is CSAGPREQYF. The CDR3 DNA reads TGCAGTGCTGGCCCCAGGGAGCAGTACTTC.

This sequence joins TRBV13 and TRBJ2-2; TRBD1 matches at 8 bases. Germline V gene sequence: CDR1 PRHDT, CDR2 FYEKMQ (reference sequence). This CDR3 is built from 17 residues. J lost 3 bases, V lost 0 bases, and 6 bases had no gene match. The CDR3, as DNA: TGTGCCAGCAGCTTAGGCGGTGGGGGACAGGACACCGGGGAGCTGTTTTTT. This sequence encodes CASSLGGGGQDTGELFF.

The chain links TRBV21-1 to TRBJ1-5; the table assigns TRBD1, which was not confirmed against the DNA. TRBV21-1 has pseudogene status. The CDR3 has 18 residues. This CDR3 is CASSKVVLGQISNQPQHF. In DNA, the CDR3 is TGTGCCAGCAGCAAAGTGGTTTTGGGACAGATCAGCAATCAGCCCCAGCATTTT.

The V and J genes are TRBV28 and TRBJ1-2, with D tentatively TRBD1 (5 bases). The V gene's germline CDR1 is MDHEN and CDR2 SYDVKM. V gave up 6 bases and J gave up 8 bases, with 16 bases separating them. This CDR3 region has 13 residues. Here the CDR3 reads CASSLQGTGGYTF. In DNA, the CDR3 is TGTGCCAGCAGCCTCCAGGGTACGGGGGGCTACACCTTC.

V is TRBV11-2 and J is TRBJ2-2, with D unclear. Germline values: CDR1 SGHAT, CDR2 FQNNGV. CDR3 length equals 14 residues. The germline V and J ends were trimmed by 1 base and 6 bases, with 9 bases remaining between them. The CDR3 region is CASSLGQLAGELFF. The DNA of the CDR3 is TGTGCCAGCAGCTTAGGGCAGCTGGCCGGGGAGCTGTTTTTT.

The chain carries TRBV12-3 or TRBV12-4 and TRBJ2-3, with D unresolved. Deletions cut 6 bases from V and 3 bases from J, with 7 bases between. CDR3 length equals 12 residues. CDR3 residues: CASRHTTDTQYF. Written as DNA, the CDR3 is TGTGCCAGCAGACATACGACAGATACGCAGTATTTT.

The gene calls are TRBV28 and TRBJ2-7; D unresolved. With 5 bases removed from V and 3 bases from J, the gap between germline ends came to 23 bases. CDR1 MDHEN and CDR2 SYDVKM come from the germline V gene. The CDR3 spans 17 residues. Here the CDR3 reads CASSPISPSWQRYEQYF. CDR3 nucleotide sequence: TGTGCCAGCAGTCCAATCAGCCCCTCGTGGCAGCGCTACGAGCAGTACTTC.

The chain joins TRBV5-5 to TRBJ1-5, with TRBD1 as a possible D gene (6 bases). CDR1 SGHKS and CDR2 YYEKEE come from the germline V gene (reference sequence). V was trimmed by 4 bases and J by 4 bases, leaving 24 bases between them. The CDR3 consists of 18 residues. CDR3 nucleotide sequence: TGTGCCAGCAGCCCCCTCTCCCCCTCAGGGGCGGGGAATCAGCCCCAGCATTTT. Its protein is CASSPLSPSGAGNQPQHF.

The gene calls are TRBV19 and TRBJ1-1, with D unclear. Trimming took 7 bases from V and 0 from J, leaving 9 bases between them. The CDR3 is made up of 13 amino acids. Germline lookup yields CDR1 LNHDA and CDR2 SQIVND (reference sequence). CDR3 residues: CASTPGVNTEAFF. Written as DNA, the CDR3 is TGTGCCAGTACACCCGGGGTGAACACTGAAGCTTTCTTT.

The rearrangement uses TRBV25-1 and TRBJ1-5; 7 bases align to TRBD1. From germline, CDR1 is MGHDK and CDR2 SYGVNS. J was trimmed by 2 bases and V by 1 base; bases with no gene match: 2. The CDR3 spans 15 residues. CDR3 amino acids: CASSESTGGNQPQHF. The CDR3 DNA follows: TGTGCCAGCAGTGAATCCACAGGGGGCAATCAGCCCCAGCATTTT.

Comments on this clone: One junction end disagrees with the germline gene, perhaps due to a read error. The chain carries TRBV7-7 and TRBJ2-3; D is unclear. CDR1 is SSHAT, CDR2 FNYEAQ, per germline (reference sequence). The CDR3 spans 14 residues. CDR3 residues: CASSLNLRTDTQYF. In nucleotides, the CDR3 is TGTGCTAGCAGCTTAAATCTAAGGACAGATACGCAGTATTTT.

V usage is TRBV7-6 and J usage is TRBJ1-5, with D unresolved. CDR1 is SGHVS, CDR2 FNYEAQ, per germline. V was trimmed by 1 base and J by 5 bases, leaving 12 bases between them. This CDR3 comprises 15 residues. DNA for the CDR3: TGTGCCAGCAGCTTAGGTGCAGGCGACTATCAGCCCCAGCATTTT. Its protein is CASSLGAGDYQPQHF.

The rearrangement links TRBV7-2 to TRBJ1-1; D is perhaps TRBD1 (6 bases). The CDR3 runs 14 residues. Deletions cut 5 bases from V and 7 bases from J, with 17 bases between. CDR1 is SGHTA, CDR2 FQGNSA, per germline. CDR3 bases: TGTGCCAGCAGCCCCCAGGGGACACTCCTTGAAGCTTTCTTT. It translates to CASSPQGTLLEAFF.